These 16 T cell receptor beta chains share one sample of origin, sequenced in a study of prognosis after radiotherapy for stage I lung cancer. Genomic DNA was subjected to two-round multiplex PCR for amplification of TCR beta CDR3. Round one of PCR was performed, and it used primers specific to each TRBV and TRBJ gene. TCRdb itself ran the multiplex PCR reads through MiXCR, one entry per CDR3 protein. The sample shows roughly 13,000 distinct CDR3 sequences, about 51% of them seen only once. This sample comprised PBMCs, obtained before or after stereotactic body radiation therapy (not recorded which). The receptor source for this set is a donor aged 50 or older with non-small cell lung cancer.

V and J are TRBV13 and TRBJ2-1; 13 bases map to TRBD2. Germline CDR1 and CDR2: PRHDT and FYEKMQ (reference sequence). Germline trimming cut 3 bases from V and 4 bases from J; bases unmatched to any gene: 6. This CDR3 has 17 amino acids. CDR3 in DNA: TGTGCCAGCAGCTTCGAACCGGGACTAGCGGGATACAATGAGCAGTTCTTC. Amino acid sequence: CASSFEPGLAGYNEQFF.

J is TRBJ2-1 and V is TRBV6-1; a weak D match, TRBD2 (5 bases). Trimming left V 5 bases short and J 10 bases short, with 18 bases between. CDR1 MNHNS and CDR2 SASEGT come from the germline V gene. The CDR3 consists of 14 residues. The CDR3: CASSPSWTGGEQFF. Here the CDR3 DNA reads TGTGCCAGCAGTCCCTCCTGGACGGGCGGGGAGCAGTTCTTC.

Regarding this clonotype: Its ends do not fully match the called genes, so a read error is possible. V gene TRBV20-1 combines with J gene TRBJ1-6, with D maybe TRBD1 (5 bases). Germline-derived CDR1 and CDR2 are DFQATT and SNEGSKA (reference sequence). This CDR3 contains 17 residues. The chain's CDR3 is CSARGLANAFTTYEQYF. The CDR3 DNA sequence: TGCAGTGCTAGGGGACTCGCAAATGCATTTACCACCTACGAGCAGTACTTT.

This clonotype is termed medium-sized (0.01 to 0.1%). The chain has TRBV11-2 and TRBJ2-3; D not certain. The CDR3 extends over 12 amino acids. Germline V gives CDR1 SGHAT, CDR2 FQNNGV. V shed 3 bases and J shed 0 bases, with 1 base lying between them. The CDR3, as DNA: TGTGCCAGCAGCTTGAGCACAGATACGCAGTATTTT. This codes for CASSLSTDTQYF.

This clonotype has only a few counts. This CDR3 is CASRVGLAGGSVELFF. CDR3 sequence (DNA): TGTGCCAGTAGAGTCGGGCTAGCGGGAGGGAGCGTGGAGCTGTTTTTT. This chain connects TRBV27 to TRBJ2-2, with 12 bases matching TRBD2. The germline CDR1 and CDR2 sequences are MNHEY and SMNVEV (reference sequence). The CDR3 runs to 16 residues. J gave up 10 bases and V 9 bases, and 15 bases lay outside the gene matches.

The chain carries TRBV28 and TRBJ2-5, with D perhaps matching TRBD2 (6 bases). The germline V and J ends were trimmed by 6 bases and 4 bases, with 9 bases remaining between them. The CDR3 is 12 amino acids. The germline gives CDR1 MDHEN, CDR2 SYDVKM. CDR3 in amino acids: CASSLRGETQYF. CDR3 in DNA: TGTGCCAGCAGCCTGCGGGGAGAGACCCAGTACTTC.

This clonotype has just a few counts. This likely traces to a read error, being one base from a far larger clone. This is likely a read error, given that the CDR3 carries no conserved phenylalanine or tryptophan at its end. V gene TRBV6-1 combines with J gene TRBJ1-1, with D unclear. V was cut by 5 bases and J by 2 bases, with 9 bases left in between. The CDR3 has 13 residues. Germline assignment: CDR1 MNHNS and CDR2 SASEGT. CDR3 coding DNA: TGTGCCAGCAGTTGGTCGTCTAACACTGAAGCTTTCCTT. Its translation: CASSWSSNTEAFL.

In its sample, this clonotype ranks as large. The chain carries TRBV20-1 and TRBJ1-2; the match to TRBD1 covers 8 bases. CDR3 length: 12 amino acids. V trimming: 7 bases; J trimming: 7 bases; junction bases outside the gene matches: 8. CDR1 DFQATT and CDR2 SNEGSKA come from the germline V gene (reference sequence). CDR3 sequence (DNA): TGCAGTGTACAAACAGGGGGAGGTGGCTACACCTTC. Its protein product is CSVQTGGGGYTF.

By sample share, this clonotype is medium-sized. The DNA for the CDR3 is TGTGCCAGCAGCTCCCTCCCCCCGGGACAGGGAAACTATGGCTACACCTTC. Amino acids: CASSSLPPGQGNYGYTF. V gene TRBV11-2 combines with J gene TRBJ1-2; TRBD1 aligns across 9 bases. The CDR3 runs to 17 residues. Germline V gene lookup returns CDR1 SGHAT and CDR2 FQNNGV. V trimming: 4 bases; J trimming: 2 bases; junction bases outside the gene matches: 11.

The DNA of the CDR3 is TGTGCCAGCAGCGAAGCGGGAGATATCGCCTACAATGAGCAGTTCTTC. Protein product: CASSEAGDIAYNEQFF. This sequence joins TRBV9 and TRBJ2-1; 8 bases match TRBD2. The CDR3 length is 16 residues. CDR1 is SGDLS and CDR2 is YYNGEE in the germline V gene. V lost 3 bases to trimming and J lost 2 bases; unmatched junction nucleotides: 7.

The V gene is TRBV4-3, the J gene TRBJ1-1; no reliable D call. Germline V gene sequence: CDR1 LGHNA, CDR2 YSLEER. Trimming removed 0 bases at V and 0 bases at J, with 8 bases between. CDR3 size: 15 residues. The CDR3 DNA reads TGCGCCAGCAGCCAAGAGCACGGCTTGAACACTGAAGCTTTCTTT. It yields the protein CASSQEHGLNTEAFF.

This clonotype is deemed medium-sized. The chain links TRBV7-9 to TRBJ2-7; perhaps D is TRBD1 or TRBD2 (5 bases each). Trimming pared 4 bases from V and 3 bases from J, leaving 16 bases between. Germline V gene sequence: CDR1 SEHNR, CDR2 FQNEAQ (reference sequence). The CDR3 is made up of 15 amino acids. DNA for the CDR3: TGTGCCAGCAGCTCAAACCGAGGGACGGTCTACGAGCAGTACTTC. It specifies CASSSNRGTVYEQYF.

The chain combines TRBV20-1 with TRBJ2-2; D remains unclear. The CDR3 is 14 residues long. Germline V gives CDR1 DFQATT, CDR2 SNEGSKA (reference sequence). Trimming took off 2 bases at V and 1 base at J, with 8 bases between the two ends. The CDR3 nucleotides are TGCAGTGCTAGATTTGGCGGGAACACCGGGGAGCTGTTTTTT. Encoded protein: CSARFGGNTGELFF.

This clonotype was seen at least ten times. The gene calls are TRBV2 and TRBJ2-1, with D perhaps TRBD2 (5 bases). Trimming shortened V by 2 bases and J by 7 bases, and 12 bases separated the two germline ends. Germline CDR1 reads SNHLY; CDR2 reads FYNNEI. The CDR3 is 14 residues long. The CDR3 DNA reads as TGTGCCAGCAGTGAAAGGCTAGCATGGAATGAGCAGTTCTTC. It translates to CASSERLAWNEQFF.

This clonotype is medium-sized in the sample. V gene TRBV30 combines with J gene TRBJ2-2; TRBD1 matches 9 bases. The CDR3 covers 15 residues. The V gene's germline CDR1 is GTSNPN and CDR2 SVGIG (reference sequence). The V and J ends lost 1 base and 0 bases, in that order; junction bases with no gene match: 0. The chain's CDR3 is CAWSGDRANTGELFF. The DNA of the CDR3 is TGTGCCTGGAGTGGGGACAGGGCGAACACCGGGGAGCTGTTTTTT.

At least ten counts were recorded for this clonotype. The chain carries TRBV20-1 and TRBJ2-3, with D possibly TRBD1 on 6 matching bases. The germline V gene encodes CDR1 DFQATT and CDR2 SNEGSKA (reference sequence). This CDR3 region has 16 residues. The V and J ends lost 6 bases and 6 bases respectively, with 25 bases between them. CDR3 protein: CSAPKGENTLGDTQYF. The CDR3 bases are TGCAGTGCCCCAAAGGGGGAGAATACACTTGGGGATACGCAGTATTTT.